What follows describes a single T cell receptor (beta chain). Its antigen is as yet unknown. The sample originates from a study of cytomegalovirus exposure and HLA in healthy donors. With 60 Vbeta and 13 Jbeta primers, the PCR was carried out. Some clones are missing from TCRdb's copy, which holds only in-frame ones; the method was immunoSEQ multiplex PCR. The sample holds approximately 160,000 clones; 75% are singletons and the top ten take less than 5%. Trimming shortened V by 6 bases and J by 6 bases, and 17 bases separated the two germline ends. The CDR3 length is 14 residues. CDR1 is LNHDA and CDR2 is SQIVND in the germline V gene (reference sequence). General observations from the study: It was assumed in the presence/absence analyses that sequencing depth was roughly uniform across donors.

Sequencing was carried out using PBMCs. The rearrangement joins TRBV19 to TRBJ1-1, with D possibly being TRBD1 (5 bases). The sequence came from a male donor in good health and CMV-seronegative. CDR3 in DNA: TGTGCCAGTAGGGTGGGGGGTAGTAAGGCTGAAGCTTTCTTT. Amino acid sequence: CASRVGGSKAEAFF.